This T cell receptor beta chain was retrieved from a study of blood T cell repertoires in COVID-19. Study overall: Samples representing acute and convalescent COVID-19 were sourced from the United States, Italy and Spain. The analysed material was cDNA or gDNA that came from T cells, B-cell-depleted T cells, or PBMCs.

Per the study methods: Counts of nucleated cells, estimated from reference gene primer amplification, were obtained. The table came from immunoSEQ multiplex PCR; TCRdb's copy has only in-frame clones and leaves some out. V, J and clone size are taken as reported in that table, and D and trimming were inferred from the DNA itself. Of 76,000 or so clones detected, roughly 82% appear once; the ten largest clones hold roughly 10%. V shed 4 bases, J shed 2 bases, and the junction held 6 bases outside the gene matches. Germline CDR1 and CDR2: SGHDT and YYEEEE. This CDR3 is built from 15 residues. This receptor was identified in a man in his fifties or sixties with acute or convalescent COVID-19. Material: peripheral blood. The chain has TRBV5-6 and TRBJ1-5, with 7 positions matching TRBD1. The CDR3 here is CASSVTGLGNQPQHF. The CDR3 nucleotides read TGTGCCAGCAGCGTGACAGGGTTGGGCAATCAGCCCCAGCATTTT.